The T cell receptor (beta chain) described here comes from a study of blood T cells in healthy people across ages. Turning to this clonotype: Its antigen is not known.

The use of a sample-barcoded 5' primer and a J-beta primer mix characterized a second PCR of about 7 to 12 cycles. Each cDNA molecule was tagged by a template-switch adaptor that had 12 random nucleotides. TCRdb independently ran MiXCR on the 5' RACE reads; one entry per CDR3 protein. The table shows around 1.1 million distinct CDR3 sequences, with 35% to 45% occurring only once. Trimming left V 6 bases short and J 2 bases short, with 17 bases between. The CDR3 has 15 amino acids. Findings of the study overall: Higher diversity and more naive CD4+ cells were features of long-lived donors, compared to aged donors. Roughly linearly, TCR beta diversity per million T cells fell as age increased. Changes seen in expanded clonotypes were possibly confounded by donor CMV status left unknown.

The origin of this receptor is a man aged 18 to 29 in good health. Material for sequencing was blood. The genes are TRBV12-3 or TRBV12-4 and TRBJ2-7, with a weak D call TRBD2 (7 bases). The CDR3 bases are TGTGCCAGCAGGCCGGGGGGCGGGAGAACCTACGAGCAGTACTTC. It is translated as CASRPGGGRTYEQYF.